This T cell receptor (beta chain) was identified during a study of blood T cell repertoires in COVID-19. Study background: There were acute and convalescent COVID-19 samples, and they came from the United States, Italy and Spain.

Per the original methods: Reference gene primer amplification gave estimated nucleated cell counts. Some clones are missing from TCRdb's copy, which holds only in-frame ones; the method was immunoSEQ multiplex PCR. V, J and clone size were drawn from that table, and D and trimming were deduced from the DNA. The repertoire consists of roughly 250,000 clones, with around nine tenths occurring once and the leading ten covering about 0.99%. From germline, CDR1 is MGHRA and CDR2 YSYEKL. The CDR3 extends over 17 amino acids. Trimming took 2 bases from V and 2 from J, leaving 17 bases between them. V usage is TRBV4-1 and J usage is TRBJ2-3, with D possibly being TRBD2 (5 bases). The sequence was collected from a woman in her thirties or forties who had recovered from COVID-19. Sample: peripheral blood. CDR3 in amino acids: CASSQTAGPEVTDTQYF. The CDR3 DNA reads TGCGCCAGCAGCCAAACCGCGGGCCCAGAGGTCACAGATACGCAGTATTTT.